This T cell receptor (beta chain) was found in a study of blood T cell repertoires in COVID-19. Study as a whole: The United States, Italy and Spain supplied acute and convalescent COVID-19 samples. In each case, the material was cDNA or gDNA derived from T cells, B-cell-depleted T cells, or PBMCs.

Germline CDR1 KGHDR, CDR2 SFDVKD. The CDR3 is 13 amino acids. The V end lost 7 bases, the J end lost 4 bases, and 11 bases lay between the germline ends. As originally analysed: How many nucleated cells were present was estimated from reference gene primer amplification. Some clones are missing from TCRdb's copy, which holds only in-frame ones; the method was immunoSEQ multiplex PCR. That table is the source of V, J and clone size, and D and trimming were worked out from the DNA. The data show some 48,000 clones, approximately 86% seen once. This chain uses TRBV24-1 with TRBJ2-3; D gene uncertain. The specimen was peripheral blood. The sequence derives from a man in his fifties with active COVID-19. DNA of the CDR3: TGTGCCACCAGCCGTACGGGTGCAGATACGCAGTATTTT. Its translation: CATSRTGADTQYF.